The rows below give T cell receptor beta chains drawn from one sample of a study of regulatory T cells in long-lasting Graves disease. TCRdb itself ran the multiplex PCR reads through MiXCR, one entry per CDR3 protein. Of some 450,000 distinct CDR3 sequences listed, about 15% are singletons. These data also featured in a second study, about T cells in Graves' hyperthyroidism and ophthalmopathy.

The sample consisted of peripheral blood mononuclear cells (PBMCs), taken at new diagnosis, from a patient treated with antithyroid drugs. These receptor sequences come from a woman in her 30s with Graves disease. Each CDR3 is given with its conserved first and last residue. A D gene is named only where the DNA matches it firmly. Size is omitted from some rows. Given values are once, few, many or a class for expanded clones.

cdr3_nt cdr3_aa j_call d_call clone_size v_call
TGCAGTGCTAGAGACAGGCTGAACACTGAAGCTTTCTTT CSARDRLNTEAFF TRBJ1-1 . many TRBV20-1
TGTGCCAGCAGCAACGGACTAGCGGGAGGCAATGAGCAGTTCTTC CASSNGLAGGNEQFF TRBJ2-1 TRBD2 many TRBV7-3
TGCAGCGTCTCTAGACAGGGCAGGACTGAAGCTTTCTTT CSVSRQGRTEAFF TRBJ1-1 TRBD1 . TRBV29-1
TGCGCCAGCAAGGCGGGACTAGCGTCTGGTGAGCAGTTCTTC CASKAGLASGEQFF TRBJ2-1 TRBD2 many TRBV10-2
TGCGCCAGCAGCTTTACTAGCGGGCACGGAGGCACCGGGGAGCTGTTTTTT CASSFTSGHGGTGELFF TRBJ2-2 TRBD2 . TRBV5-1
TGTGCCACCAGTGATTGGGCAGAGAACACCGGGGAGCTGTTTTTT CATSDWAENTGELFF TRBJ2-2 . . TRBV24-1
TGTGCCAGCAGTTACAGGGGGAGCACCGGGGAGCTGTTTTTT CASSYRGSTGELFF TRBJ2-2 . once TRBV6-5
TGCAGTGGCGTACTAATCACAGATACGCAGTATTTT CSGVLITDTQYF TRBJ2-3 . few TRBV20-1
TGTGCCAGCAGCTCGGACCGGCAGTCGGGCTATGGCTACACCTTC CASSSDRQSGYGYTF TRBJ1-2 . . TRBV5-5
TGTGCCAGCAGTTTCGGGTCGGGACTAGGGGCCTACAATGAGCAGTTCTTC CASSFGSGLGAYNEQFF TRBJ2-1 TRBD2 many TRBV28
TGTGCCAGCAGCCCCTTCGCCCGGGGTTGTACCGGGGAGCTGTTTTTT CASSPFARGCTGELFF TRBJ2-2 . many TRBV28
TGCGCCAGCAGCCAAGGGGCAGGGGACAATGAGCAGTTCTTC CASSQGAGDNEQFF TRBJ2-1 . . TRBV4-1
TGTGCCAGCAGCCCGTTTTTCGGCAATGAGCAGTTCTTC CASSPFFGNEQFF TRBJ2-1 . . TRBV14
TGTGCCAGCAGCGTGGAAACTAATTCACCCCTCCACTTT CASSVETNSPLHF TRBJ1-6 . few TRBV9
TGTGCCAGCAGCTTAGCGCCCGGGACTAGCGGAAAGGCTTACAATGAGCAGTTCTTC CASSLAPGTSGKAYNEQFF TRBJ2-1 TRBD2 . TRBV7-9
TGTGCCAGTTGGGGGAGCGGCTACACCTTC CASWGSGYTF TRBJ1-2 . many TRBV28
TGTGCCAGCAGTTACTCGGGGGGGATGAACACTGAAGCTTTCTTT CASSYSGGMNTEAFF TRBJ1-1 . . TRBV6-5
TGTGCCAGCAGCCAAGATTGGACGACAGGGTCAGATACGCAGTATTTT CASSQDWTTGSDTQYF TRBJ2-3 TRBD1 many TRBV3-1
TGTGCCAGCAGTTACAGGGTTGGTAATGAGCAGTTCTTC CASSYRVGNEQFF TRBJ2-1 . many TRBV6-2/TRBV6-3
TGTGCCAGCAGCCAAAAAGTGGGACTAGCGGGAGGGAGGAAAGAGACCCAGTACTTC CASSQKVGLAGGRKETQYF TRBJ2-5 TRBD2 . TRBV3-1
TGTGCCAGCAGCGTAGGCAGCTACTCGGACTATGGCTACACCTTC CASSVGSYSDYGYTF TRBJ1-2 . many TRBV9
TGTGCCAGCTCACCTATGGGGGCCACAGATACGCAGTATTTT CASSPMGATDTQYF TRBJ2-3 . few TRBV18
TGTGCCAGCTCGACCGACCGGGACAGGGCGATTGAAGCTTTCTTT CASSTDRDRAIEAFF TRBJ1-1 TRBD1 many TRBV18
TGTGCCACCAGTGGGGGACTAGTTTCCCGTAACACCGGGGAGCTGTTTTTT CATSGGLVSRNTGELFF TRBJ2-2 TRBD2 once TRBV24-1
TGTGCCAGCAGCCAACGGACTAGCGGGAGTCAGTGGACCGGGGAGCTGTTTTTT CASSQRTSGSQWTGELFF TRBJ2-2 TRBD2 . TRBV14
TGTGCCAGCAGCCAGGGACAGGGCGAGCAGTTCTTC CASSQGQGEQFF TRBJ2-1 TRBD1 many TRBV16
TGTGCCAGCAGCGTAGGGGGAATCGGGCCCCAGCATTTT CASSVGGIGPQHF TRBJ1-5 . . TRBV9
TGCAGTGCTACCCTGGACAGACACGAGCAGTACTTC CSATLDRHEQYF TRBJ2-7 . many TRBV20-1
TGTGCCAGCAGTGAATGGGGGGCCTACAATGAGCAGTTCTTC CASSEWGAYNEQFF TRBJ2-1 . . TRBV25-1
TGTGCCAGCAGCTCCTCCCCTGGCGGGAGTACGGGAGAGCAGTACTTC CASSSSPGGSTGEQYF TRBJ2-7 TRBD2 many TRBV13
TGTGCCAGCAGCTTAGCGCACAGTGCTCAAGAGACCCAGTACTTC CASSLAHSAQETQYF TRBJ2-5 . many TRBV7-8
TGCAGTGCTAGAGATGGTAGGTCCGTAAGCGTTACTTCCTACAATGAGCAGTTCTTC CSARDGRSVSVTSYNEQFF TRBJ2-1 . many TRBV20-1
TGTGCCATCAGGGGGGGGAACTATGGCTACACCTTC CAIRGGNYGYTF TRBJ1-2 . few TRBV10-3
TGTGCCAGTAGTCGCCAGGGGGTAACTGAAGCTTTCTTT CASSRQGVTEAFF TRBJ1-1 TRBD1 . TRBV19
TGTGCCAGCAGCTCCCAGGGTGCGCAGTATTTT CASSSQGAQYF TRBJ2-3 . many TRBV7-9
TGTGCCAGCAGTACATCGGACAGGACCGAGCAGTACTTC CASSTSDRTEQYF TRBJ2-7 TRBD1 many TRBV6-1
TGTGCCAGCAGTGAACTTTGGTTGGGGGGTCGGTATCAGCCCCAGCATTTT CASSELWLGGRYQPQHF TRBJ1-5 . . TRBV6-1
TGTGCCAGCATATGGACTAGCGGGAGTTTTATAGATACGCAGTATTTT CASIWTSGSFIDTQYF TRBJ2-3 TRBD2 many TRBV2
TGTGCTAGCAGCTTGGGGCAGGGGGCGGATACGCAGTATTTT CASSLGQGADTQYF TRBJ2-3 TRBD1 many TRBV27
TGTGCCTGGAAGGGGGGCGCGGATGAAAAACTGTTTTTT CAWKGGADEKLFF TRBJ1-4 . many TRBV30
TGCAGCGTGGGATCCATTTCCTACAATGAGCAGTTCTTC CSVGSISYNEQFF TRBJ2-1 . many TRBV29-1
TGTGCCAGCAGCCAGGGACGGACAGACGAGCAGTACTTC CASSQGRTDEQYF TRBJ2-7 . once TRBV7-2
TGTGCCAGCAGCTTACGGGACACTCAGTATTTT CASSLRDTQYF TRBJ2-3 . many TRBV28
TGTGCCAGCACCAAAGATGTTGGGCCAAATCAGCCCCAGCATTTT CASTKDVGPNQPQHF TRBJ1-5 . many TRBV2
TGTGCCAGCAGTCCGGGCCGACTAGCGGGAGAAGAGGATGAGCAGTTCTTC CASSPGRLAGEEDEQFF TRBJ2-1 TRBD2 many TRBV27
TGTGCCAGCAAAGAGCGGGGGGCGGCAGATACGCAGTATTTT CASKERGAADTQYF TRBJ2-3 TRBD2 few TRBV12-3/TRBV12-4
TGTGCCAGCAGCTTAGGATATAACAATGAGCAGTTCTTC CASSLGYNNEQFF TRBJ2-1 . many TRBV7-2
TGCAGTGCCCCCGCGCCTGGTACAGCTGCAACTAATGAAAAACTGTTTTTT CSAPAPGTAATNEKLFF TRBJ1-4 . many TRBV20-1
TGCAGTGCTTTGCCGGGACTGTCGGTGGAGACCCAGTACTTC CSALPGLSVETQYF TRBJ2-5 . many TRBV20-1
TGTGCCAGCAGCCCGAAGGACCAGTACAATGAGCAGTTCTTC CASSPKDQYNEQFF TRBJ2-1 . many TRBV12-3/TRBV12-4